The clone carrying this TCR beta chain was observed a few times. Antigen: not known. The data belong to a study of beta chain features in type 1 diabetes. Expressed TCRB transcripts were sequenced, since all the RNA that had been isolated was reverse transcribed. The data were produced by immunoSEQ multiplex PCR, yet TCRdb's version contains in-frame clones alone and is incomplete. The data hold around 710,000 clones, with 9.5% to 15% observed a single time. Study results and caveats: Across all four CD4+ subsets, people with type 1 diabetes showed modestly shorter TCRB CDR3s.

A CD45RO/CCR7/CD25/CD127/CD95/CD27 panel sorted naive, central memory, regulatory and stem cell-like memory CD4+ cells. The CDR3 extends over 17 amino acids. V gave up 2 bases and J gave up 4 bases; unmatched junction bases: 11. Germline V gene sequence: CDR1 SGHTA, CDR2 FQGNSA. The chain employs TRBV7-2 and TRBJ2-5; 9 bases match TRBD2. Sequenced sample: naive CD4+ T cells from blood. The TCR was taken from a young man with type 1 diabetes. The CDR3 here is CASSLNAPSGEGETQYF. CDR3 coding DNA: TGTGCCAGCAGCTTAAACGCTCCTAGCGGGGAAGGAGAGACCCAGTACTTC.